This T cell receptor (beta chain) was identified in a study of blood T cell repertoires in COVID-19. Study as a whole: Specimens from acute and convalescent COVID-19 originated in the United States, Italy and Spain. PBMCs, B-cell-depleted T cells, or T cells provided the cDNA or gDNA that made up the material.

Germline V gives CDR1 MNHNS, CDR2 SASEGT. The CDR3 is 12 residues long. V gave up 3 bases and J gave up 6 bases, with 6 bases separating them. Authors' analysis steps: The authors estimated nucleated cell counts from reference gene primer amplification. Libraries were prepared by immunoSEQ multiplex PCR; TCRdb keeps only in-frame clonotypes and omits some of them. Clone size and the V and J calls come from that table; the DNA yielded D and trimming. This sample has 150,000 to 250,000 clones; 70% to 80% occur once, and the top ten carry around 5.9%. Seattle cases were enrolled at active infection and followed longitudinally.

What was sequenced was peripheral blood. The V call is TRBV6-1, the J call TRBJ1-5; perhaps TRBD1 as D (5 bases). This sequence originates from a woman in her thirties or forties with COVID-19, enrolled during active disease. CDR3 region: CASSDRVQPQHF. The CDR3, as DNA: TGTGCCAGCAGTGACAGGGTTCAGCCCCAGCATTTT.